This is a list of T cell receptor beta chains from one sample in a study of blood T cell repertoires in COVID-19. Assay used: immunoSEQ multiplex PCR; TCRdb lists only in-frame clones, some missing. The sample includes 150,000 to 200,000 clones, approximately 80% seen only once; the top ten take roughly 5%. The sample taken for sequencing was PBMCs or T cells enriched from blood (not recorded which). The origin of the receptors is an older man who had been exposed to COVID-19. The CDR3 runs from the conserved cysteine through the conserved F or W. Each record gives: clone size, J gene, V gene, D gene, CDR3 length, CDR3 DNA, CDR3 protein. A D gene is named only where the DNA matches it firmly. Where a row states a size, it is once, few, many or the class of an expanded clone; other rows omit it.

size: NA
J: TRBJ2-7
V: TRBV28
D: TRBD2
length: 16
DNA: TGTGCCAGCATCAAGTCAAGCGGGAGGGGCTCCTACGAGCAGTACTTC
CDR3: CASIKSSGRGSYEQYF

size: few
J: TRBJ2-2
V: TRBV28
D: TRBD2
length: 16
DNA: TGTGCCAGCAGTTTATTCTTAGCGGGAGGGCCCCGGGAGCTGTTTTTT
CDR3: CASSLFLAGGPRELFF

size: NA
J: TRBJ1-5
V: TRBV5-6
D: TRBD1
length: 14
DNA: TGTGCCAGCAGCTGGGACAGGGCGATTCAGCCCCAGCATTTT
CDR3: CASSWDRAIQPQHF

size: NA
J: TRBJ1-2
V: TRBV15
D: NA
length: 14
DNA: TGTGCCACCAGCAGAGATCGCCGGGGCTATGGCTACACCTTC
CDR3: CATSRDRRGYGYTF

size: NA
J: TRBJ1-5
V: TRBV19
D: NA
length: 15
DNA: TGTGCCAGTAGTATAGCAGGTTCGGCACCTCAGCCCCAGCATTTT
CDR3: CASSIAGSAPQPQHF

size: NA
J: TRBJ2-6
V: TRBV6-5
D: NA
length: 13
DNA: TGTGCCAGCAGGCGCTCCGGGGCCAACGTCCTGACTTTC
CDR3: CASRRSGANVLTF

size: once
J: TRBJ1-1
V: TRBV29-1
D: NA
length: 13
DNA: TGCAGCGTTACTGCGGGCCAGAACACTGAAGCTTTCTTT
CDR3: CSVTAGQNTEAFF

size: few
J: TRBJ1-3
V: TRBV21-1
D: NA
length: 13
DNA: TGTGCCGCGGGACAGGTGGGCCGGAACACCATATATTTT
CDR3: CAAGQVGRNTIYF

size: NA
J: TRBJ1-5
V: TRBV5-1
D: TRBD1
length: 14
DNA: TGCGCCAGCAGCACCGGACAGGTGGGACAGCCCCAGCATTTT
CDR3: CASSTGQVGQPQHF

size: NA
J: TRBJ1-2
V: TRBV19
D: NA
length: 14
DNA: TGTGCCAGTACCGATATCCGGGTGCCGAATGGCTACACCTTC
CDR3: CASTDIRVPNGYTF

size: once
J: TRBJ1-3
V: TRBV5-1
D: NA
length: 14
DNA: TGCGCCAGCAGCTTGGAGTCCAGGGGAAACACCATATATTTT
CDR3: CASSLESRGNTIYF

size: NA
J: TRBJ2-1
V: TRBV9
D: TRBD1
length: 15
DNA: TGTGCCAGCAGCTCGGACAGGGGTCACTACAATGAGCAGTTCTTC
CDR3: CASSSDRGHYNEQFF

size: NA
J: TRBJ1-2
V: TRBV7-2
D: NA
length: 15
DNA: TGTGCCAGCAGCTTAGATCCCGGGAAGCGCTATGGCTACACCTTC
CDR3: CASSLDPGKRYGYTF

size: NA
J: TRBJ1-5
V: TRBV7-9
D: NA
length: 14
DNA: TGTGCCAGCAGCTTAGCCAATAGCAATCAGCCCCAGCATTTT
CDR3: CASSLANSNQPQHF

size: NA
J: TRBJ1-4
V: TRBV7-8
D: NA
length: 14
DNA: TGTGCCAGCAGGCCCGGGACTTCTAATGAAAAACTGTTTTTT
CDR3: CASRPGTSNEKLFF

size: NA
J: TRBJ1-1
V: TRBV14
D: NA
length: 14
DNA: TGTGCCAGCAGCCAAGAGGCGGGTTGGACTGAAGCTTTCTTT
CDR3: CASSQEAGWTEAFF

size: NA
J: TRBJ2-7
V: TRBV5-6
D: TRBD1
length: 14
DNA: TGTGCCAGCAGCTGGGACAGGGGTCTGGGGGAGCAGTACTTC
CDR3: CASSWDRGLGEQYF

size: once
J: TRBJ2-7
V: TRBV3-1/TRBV3-2
D: NA
length: 16
DNA: TGTGCCAGCAGCCAAGGCACCCAGGGGACGTCCTACGAGCAGTACTTC
CDR3: CASSQGTQGTSYEQYF

size: NA
J: TRBJ2-5
V: TRBV4-1
D: TRBD1
length: 14
DNA: TGCGCCAGCAGCCTAACAGGGGATCGGGAGACCCAGTACTTC
CDR3: CASSLTGDRETQYF

size: NA
J: TRBJ2-1
V: TRBV2
D: NA
length: 14
DNA: TGTGCCAGCAGGGGGGCCGTGCTGGACAATGAGCAGTTCTTC
CDR3: CASRGAVLDNEQFF

size: NA
J: TRBJ1-1
V: TRBV6-5
D: TRBD1
length: 16
DNA: TGTGCCAGCAGTTACTCCCGGGACAGGTGGAACACTGAAGCTTTCTTT
CDR3: CASSYSRDRWNTEAFF

size: NA
J: TRBJ2-2
V: TRBV16
D: NA
length: 15
DNA: TGTGCCAGCAGCACCCGGGACACCACCACCGGGGAGCTGTTTTTT
CDR3: CASSTRDTTTGELFF

size: once
J: TRBJ2-6
V: TRBV5-1
D: TRBD2
length: 18
DNA: TGCGCCAGCAGCCGCGGGAGGGCCTTATTATCCGGGGCCAACGTCCTGACTTTC
CDR3: CASSRGRALLSGANVLTF

size: few
J: TRBJ1-2
V: TRBV4-1
D: TRBD1
length: 14
DNA: TGCGCCAGCAGCCATACAGGGGGCGGAGGTGGCTACACCTTC
CDR3: CASSHTGGGGGYTF

size: NA
J: TRBJ2-7
V: TRBV6-2/TRBV6-3
D: NA
length: 15
DNA: TGTGCCAGCAGCCGTCCATCAGGGGTACCCTACGAGCAGTACTTC
CDR3: CASSRPSGVPYEQYF

size: few
J: TRBJ2-3
V: TRBV19
D: NA
length: 15
DNA: TGTGCCAGTAGTATTCTGGCAGGGGGCACAGATACGCAGTATTTT
CDR3: CASSILAGGTDTQYF

size: NA
J: TRBJ1-5
V: TRBV25-1
D: NA
length: 12
DNA: TGTGCCAGCAGTGCCCCGGATCAGCCCCAGCATTTT
CDR3: CASSAPDQPQHF

size: NA
J: TRBJ2-7
V: TRBV4-1
D: TRBD2
length: 17
DNA: TGCGCCAGCAGCCTAGGGCTAGCGGGAGAAAGGGGTTACGAGCAGTACTTC
CDR3: CASSLGLAGERGYEQYF

size: NA
J: TRBJ1-3
V: TRBV5-1
D: NA
length: 15
DNA: TGCGCCAGCAGCTTGTTGGGGGGCTCTGGAAACACCATATATTTT
CDR3: CASSLLGGSGNTIYF

size: NA
J: TRBJ1-1
V: TRBV7-8
D: NA
length: 14
DNA: TGTGCCAGCAGCTTAGGGGGACAGAACACTGAAGCTTTCTTT
CDR3: CASSLGGQNTEAFF

size: NA
J: TRBJ1-3
V: TRBV6-1
D: NA
length: 13
DNA: TGTGCCAGCAGTGAAGCGCGTGGAAACACCATATATTTT
CDR3: CASSEARGNTIYF

size: NA
J: TRBJ2-7
V: TRBV19
D: TRBD2
length: 14
DNA: TGTGCCAGTAGTAGCAGCGGGGTCACCTACGAGCAGTACTTC
CDR3: CASSSSGVTYEQYF

size: few
J: TRBJ2-7
V: TRBV6-5
D: TRBD2
length: 15
DNA: TGTGCCAGCACTATACTAGCGGGAGGGCGGGGGGAGCAGTACTTC
CDR3: CASTILAGGRGEQYF